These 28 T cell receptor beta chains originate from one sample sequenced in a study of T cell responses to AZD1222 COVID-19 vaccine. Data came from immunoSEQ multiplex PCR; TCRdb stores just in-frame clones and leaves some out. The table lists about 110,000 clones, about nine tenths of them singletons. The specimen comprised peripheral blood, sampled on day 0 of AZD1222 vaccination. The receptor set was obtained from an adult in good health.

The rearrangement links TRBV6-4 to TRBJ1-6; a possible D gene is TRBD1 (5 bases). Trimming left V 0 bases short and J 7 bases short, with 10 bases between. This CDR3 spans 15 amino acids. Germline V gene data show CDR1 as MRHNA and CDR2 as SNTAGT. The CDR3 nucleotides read TGTGCCAGCAGTGACTCAGCGGCAGGGAATTCACCCCTCCACTTT. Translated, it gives CASSDSAAGNSPLHF.

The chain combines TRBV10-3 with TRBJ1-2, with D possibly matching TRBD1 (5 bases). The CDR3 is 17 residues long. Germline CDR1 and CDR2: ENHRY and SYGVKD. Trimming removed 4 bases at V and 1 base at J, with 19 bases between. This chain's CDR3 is CAISGSSTRGINYGYTF. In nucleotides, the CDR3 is TGTGCCATCAGTGGGTCATCGACGCGGGGGATTAACTATGGCTACACCTTC.

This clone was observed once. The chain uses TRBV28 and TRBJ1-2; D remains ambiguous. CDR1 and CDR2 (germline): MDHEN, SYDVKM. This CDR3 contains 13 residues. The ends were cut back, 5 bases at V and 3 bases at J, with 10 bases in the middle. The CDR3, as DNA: TGTGCCAGCAGTGCGTCGTCTCACTATGGCTACACCTTC. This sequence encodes CASSASSHYGYTF.

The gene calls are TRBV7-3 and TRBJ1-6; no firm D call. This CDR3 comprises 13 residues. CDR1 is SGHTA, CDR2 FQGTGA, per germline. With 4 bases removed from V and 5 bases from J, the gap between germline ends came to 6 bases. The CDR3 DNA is TGTGCCAGCAGCTCGGGGAATAATTCACCCCTCCACTTT. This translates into CASSSGNNSPLHF.

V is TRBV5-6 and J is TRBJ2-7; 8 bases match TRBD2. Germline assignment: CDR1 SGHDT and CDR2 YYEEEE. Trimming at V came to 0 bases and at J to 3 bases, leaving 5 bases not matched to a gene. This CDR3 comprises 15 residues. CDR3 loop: CASSLVGLAGYEQYF. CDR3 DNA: TGTGCCAGCAGCTTGGTAGGGCTAGCGGGCTACGAGCAGTACTTC.

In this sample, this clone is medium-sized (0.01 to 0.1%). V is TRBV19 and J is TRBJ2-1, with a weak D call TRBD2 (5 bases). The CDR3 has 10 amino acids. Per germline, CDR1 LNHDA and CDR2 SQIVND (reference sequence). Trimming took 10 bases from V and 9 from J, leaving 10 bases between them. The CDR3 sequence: CATEGSEQFF. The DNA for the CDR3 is TGTGCCACCGAGGGATCTGAGCAGTTCTTC.

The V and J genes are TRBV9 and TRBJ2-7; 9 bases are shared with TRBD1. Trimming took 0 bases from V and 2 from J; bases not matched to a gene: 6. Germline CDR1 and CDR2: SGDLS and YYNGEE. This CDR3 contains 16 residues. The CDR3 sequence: CASSVGGTGIPYEQYF. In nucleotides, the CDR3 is TGTGCCAGCAGCGTAGGAGGGACAGGGATACCCTACGAGCAGTACTTC.

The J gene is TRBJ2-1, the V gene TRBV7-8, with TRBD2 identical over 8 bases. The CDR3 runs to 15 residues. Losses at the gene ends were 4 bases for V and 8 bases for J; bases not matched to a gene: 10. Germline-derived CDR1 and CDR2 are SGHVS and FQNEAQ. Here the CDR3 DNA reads TGTGCCAGCAGCTCGAAGCGGGAGTTTCGTGATGAGCAGTTCTTC. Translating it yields CASSSKREFRDEQFF.

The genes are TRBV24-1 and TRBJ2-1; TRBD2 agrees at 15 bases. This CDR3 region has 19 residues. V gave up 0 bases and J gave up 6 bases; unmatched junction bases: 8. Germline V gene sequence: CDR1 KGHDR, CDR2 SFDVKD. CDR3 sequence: CATSDLWGGTSGRSNEQFF. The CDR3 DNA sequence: TGTGCCACCAGTGATTTGTGGGGTGGGACTAGCGGGAGGAGCAATGAGCAGTTCTTC.

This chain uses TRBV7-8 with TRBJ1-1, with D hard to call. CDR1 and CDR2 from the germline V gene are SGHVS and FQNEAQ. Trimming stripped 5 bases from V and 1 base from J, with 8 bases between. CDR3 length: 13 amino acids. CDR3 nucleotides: TGTGCCAGCAGCGCGCGGCGGAACACTGAAGCTTTCTTT. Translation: CASSARRNTEAFF.

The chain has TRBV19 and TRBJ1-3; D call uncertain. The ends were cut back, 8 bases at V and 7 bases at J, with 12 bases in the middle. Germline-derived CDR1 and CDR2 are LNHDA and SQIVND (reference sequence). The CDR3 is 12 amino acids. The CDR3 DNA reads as TGTGCCAGTGCCGAGATGAGGAACACCATATATTTT. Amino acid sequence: CASAEMRNTIYF.

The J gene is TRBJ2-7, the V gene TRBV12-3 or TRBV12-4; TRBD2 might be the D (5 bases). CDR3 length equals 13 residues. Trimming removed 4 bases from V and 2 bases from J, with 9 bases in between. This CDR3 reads CASSSEGTYEQYF. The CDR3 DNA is TGTGCCAGCAGTTCTGAGGGAACCTACGAGCAGTACTTC.

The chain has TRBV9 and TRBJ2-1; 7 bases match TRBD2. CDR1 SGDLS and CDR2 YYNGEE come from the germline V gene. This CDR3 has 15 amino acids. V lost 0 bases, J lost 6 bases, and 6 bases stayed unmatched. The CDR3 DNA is TGTGCCAGCAGCGTAGCCCCCCGCGGGGGCAATGAGCAGTTCTTC. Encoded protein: CASSVAPRGGNEQFF.

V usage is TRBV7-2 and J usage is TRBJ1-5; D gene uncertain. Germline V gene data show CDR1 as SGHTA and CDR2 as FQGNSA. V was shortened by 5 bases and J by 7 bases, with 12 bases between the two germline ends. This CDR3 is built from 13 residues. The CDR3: CASSLGNLQPQHF. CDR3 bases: TGTGCCAGCAGCCTTGGGAATCTCCAGCCCCAGCATTTT.

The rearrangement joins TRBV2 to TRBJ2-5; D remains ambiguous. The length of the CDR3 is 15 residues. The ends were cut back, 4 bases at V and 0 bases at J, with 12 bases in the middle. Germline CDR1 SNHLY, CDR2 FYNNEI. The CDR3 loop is CASSVVQAHQETQYF. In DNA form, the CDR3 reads TGTGCCAGCAGTGTAGTCCAGGCCCACCAAGAGACCCAGTACTTC.

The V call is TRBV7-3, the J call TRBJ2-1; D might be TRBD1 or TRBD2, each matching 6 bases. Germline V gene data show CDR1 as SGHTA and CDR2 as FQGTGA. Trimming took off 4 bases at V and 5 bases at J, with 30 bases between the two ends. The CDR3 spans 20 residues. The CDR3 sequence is CASSSTRAGQGTLGDNEQFF. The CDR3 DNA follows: TGTGCCAGCAGCTCTACCCGGGCGGGACAAGGGACGTTAGGCGACAATGAGCAGTTCTTC.

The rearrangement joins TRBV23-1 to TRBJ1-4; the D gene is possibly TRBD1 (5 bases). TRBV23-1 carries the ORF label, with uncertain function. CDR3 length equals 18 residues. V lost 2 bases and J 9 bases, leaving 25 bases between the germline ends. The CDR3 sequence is CASSQPVLRKGKGKKLFF. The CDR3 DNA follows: TGCGCCAGCAGTCAACCCGTGCTAAGAAAGGGCAAGGGGAAAAAACTGTTTTTT.

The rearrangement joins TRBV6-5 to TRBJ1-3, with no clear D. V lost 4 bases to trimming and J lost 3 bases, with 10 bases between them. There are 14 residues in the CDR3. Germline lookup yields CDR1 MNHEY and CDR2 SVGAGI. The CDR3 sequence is CASSSYGVGNTIYF. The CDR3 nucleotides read TGTGCCAGCAGTTCTTATGGGGTTGGAAACACCATATATTTT.

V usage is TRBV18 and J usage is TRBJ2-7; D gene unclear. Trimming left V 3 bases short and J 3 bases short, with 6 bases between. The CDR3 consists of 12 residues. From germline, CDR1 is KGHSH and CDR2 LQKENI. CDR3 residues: CASSPTDYEQYF. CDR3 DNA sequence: TGTGCCAGCTCACCGACCGACTACGAGCAGTACTTC.

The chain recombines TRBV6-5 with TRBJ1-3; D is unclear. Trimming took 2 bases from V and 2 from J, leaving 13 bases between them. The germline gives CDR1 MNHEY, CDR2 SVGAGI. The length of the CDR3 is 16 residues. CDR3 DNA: TGTGCCAGCAGTTACCTCACGGCAAACCCTGGAAACACCATATATTTT. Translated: CASSYLTANPGNTIYF.

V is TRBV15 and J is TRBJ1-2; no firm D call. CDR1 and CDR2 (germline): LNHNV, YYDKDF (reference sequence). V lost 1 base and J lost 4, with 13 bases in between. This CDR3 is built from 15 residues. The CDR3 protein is CATSRAGQTLYGYTF. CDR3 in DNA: TGTGCCACCAGCAGAGCGGGCCAGACACTCTATGGCTACACCTTC.

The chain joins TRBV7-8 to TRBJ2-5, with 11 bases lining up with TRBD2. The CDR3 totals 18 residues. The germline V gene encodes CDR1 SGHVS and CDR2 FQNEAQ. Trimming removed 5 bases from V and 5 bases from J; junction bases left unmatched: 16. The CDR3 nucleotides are TGTGCCAGCAGCCGAGTAGCTCCTAGCGGGGGGCCGTGGGAGACCCAGTACTTC. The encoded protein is CASSRVAPSGGPWETQYF.

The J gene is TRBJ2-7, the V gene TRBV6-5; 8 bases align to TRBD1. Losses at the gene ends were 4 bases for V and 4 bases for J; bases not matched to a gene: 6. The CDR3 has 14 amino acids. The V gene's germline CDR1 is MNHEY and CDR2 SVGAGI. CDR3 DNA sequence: TGTGCCAGCAGTTCTGGGACAGGTGGATACGAGCAGTACTTC. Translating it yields CASSSGTGGYEQYF.

The CDR3 reads CASSLGPGQGPSRQFF. The CDR3, as DNA: TGTGCCAGCAGCTTGGGGCCGGGACAGGGCCCATCAAGGCAGTTCTTC. The chain employs TRBV5-6 and TRBJ2-1; 9 nucleotides match TRBD1. Germline V gives CDR1 SGHDT, CDR2 YYEEEE. Trimming cost V 0 bases and J 12 bases; bases outside gene matches: 13. The CDR3 covers 16 residues. The full variable domain, rest sourced from reference TRBV5-6 and TRBJ2-1, is DAGVTQSPTHLIKTRGQQVTLRCSPKSGHDTVSWYQQALGQGPQFIFQYYEEEERQRGNFPDRFSGHQFPNYSSELNVNALLLGDSALYLCASSLGPGQGPSRQFFGPGTRLTVL.

CDR3 sequence: CASSDRVPGGYTF. In DNA form, the CDR3 reads TGTGCCAGCAGCGACAGGGTTCCAGGGGGCTACACCTTC. V and J are TRBV5-4 and TRBJ1-2; 7 bases are shared with TRBD1. Germline CDR1 SGHNT, CDR2 YYREEE (reference sequence). This CDR3 has 13 residues. J was trimmed by 8 bases and V by 4 bases; bases with no gene match: 8.

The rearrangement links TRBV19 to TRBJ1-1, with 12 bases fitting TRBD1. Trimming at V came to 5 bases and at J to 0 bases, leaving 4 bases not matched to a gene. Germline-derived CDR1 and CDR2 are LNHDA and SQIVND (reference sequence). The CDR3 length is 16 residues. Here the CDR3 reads CASSRGTGGLNTEAFF. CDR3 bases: TGTGCCAGTAGTCGGGGGACAGGGGGCTTGAACACTGAAGCTTTCTTT.

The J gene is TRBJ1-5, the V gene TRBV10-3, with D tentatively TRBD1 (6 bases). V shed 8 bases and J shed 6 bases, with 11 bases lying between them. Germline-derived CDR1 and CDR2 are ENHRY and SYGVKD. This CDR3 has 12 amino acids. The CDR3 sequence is CAIVGGGQPQHF. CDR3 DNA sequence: TGTGCCATCGTAGGGGGAGGTCAGCCCCAGCATTTT.

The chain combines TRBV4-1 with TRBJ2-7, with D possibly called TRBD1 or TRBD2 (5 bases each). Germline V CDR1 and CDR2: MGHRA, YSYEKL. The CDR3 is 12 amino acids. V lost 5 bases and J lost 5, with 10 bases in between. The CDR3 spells CASSGGADEQYF. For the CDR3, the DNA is TGCGCCAGCAGCGGGGGAGCCGACGAGCAGTACTTC.